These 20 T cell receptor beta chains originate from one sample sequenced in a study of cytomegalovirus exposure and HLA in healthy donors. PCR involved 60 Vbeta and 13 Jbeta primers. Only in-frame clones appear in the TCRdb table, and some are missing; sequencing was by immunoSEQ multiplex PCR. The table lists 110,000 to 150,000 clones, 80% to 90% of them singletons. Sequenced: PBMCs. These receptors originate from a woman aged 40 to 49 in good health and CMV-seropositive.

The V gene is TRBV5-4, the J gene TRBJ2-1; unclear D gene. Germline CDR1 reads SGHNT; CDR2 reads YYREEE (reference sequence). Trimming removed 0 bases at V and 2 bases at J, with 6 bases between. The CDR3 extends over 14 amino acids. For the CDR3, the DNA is TGTGCCAGCAGCTTGGCCCTTCCCTACAATGAGCAGTTCTTC. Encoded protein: CASSLALPYNEQFF.

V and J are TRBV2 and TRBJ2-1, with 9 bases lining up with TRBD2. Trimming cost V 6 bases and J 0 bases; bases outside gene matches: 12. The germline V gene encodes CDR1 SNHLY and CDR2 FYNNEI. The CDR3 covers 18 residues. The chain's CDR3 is CASSWERGVRSSYNEQFF. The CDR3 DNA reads TGTGCCAGCAGCTGGGAGCGGGGGGTACGGAGCTCCTACAATGAGCAGTTCTTC.

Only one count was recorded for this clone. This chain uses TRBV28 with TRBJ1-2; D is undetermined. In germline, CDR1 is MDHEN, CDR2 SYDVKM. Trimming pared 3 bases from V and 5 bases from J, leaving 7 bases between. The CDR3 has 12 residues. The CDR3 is CASSFTEYGYTF. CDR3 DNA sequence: TGTGCCAGCAGTTTTACAGAGTATGGCTACACCTTC.

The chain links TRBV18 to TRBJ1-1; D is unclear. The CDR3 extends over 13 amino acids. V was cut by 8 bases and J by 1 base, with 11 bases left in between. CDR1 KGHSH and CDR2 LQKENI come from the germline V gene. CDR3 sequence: CASGRGENTEAFF. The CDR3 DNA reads TGTGCCAGCGGACGCGGGGAGAACACTGAAGCTTTCTTT.

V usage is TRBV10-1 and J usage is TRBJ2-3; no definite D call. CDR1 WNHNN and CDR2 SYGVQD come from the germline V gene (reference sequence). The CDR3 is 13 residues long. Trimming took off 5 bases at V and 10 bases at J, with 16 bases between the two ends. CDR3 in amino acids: CASSFEIKVPQYF. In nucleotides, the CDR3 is TGCGCCAGCAGTTTTGAGATCAAAGTACCGCAGTATTTT.

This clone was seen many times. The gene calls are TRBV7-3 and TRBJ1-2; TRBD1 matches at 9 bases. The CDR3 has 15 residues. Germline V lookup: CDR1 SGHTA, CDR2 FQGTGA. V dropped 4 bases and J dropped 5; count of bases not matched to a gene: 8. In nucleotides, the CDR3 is TGTGCCAGCAGCTCGGGGGGACAGGGCCAATATGGCTACACCTTC. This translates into CASSSGGQGQYGYTF.

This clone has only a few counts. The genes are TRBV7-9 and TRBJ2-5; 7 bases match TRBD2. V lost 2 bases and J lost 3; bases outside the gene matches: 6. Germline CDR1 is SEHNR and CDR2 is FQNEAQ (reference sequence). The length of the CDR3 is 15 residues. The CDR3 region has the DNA TGTGCCAGCAGCTTACATGCGGGAGTCGAAGAGACCCAGTACTTC. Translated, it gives CASSLHAGVEETQYF.

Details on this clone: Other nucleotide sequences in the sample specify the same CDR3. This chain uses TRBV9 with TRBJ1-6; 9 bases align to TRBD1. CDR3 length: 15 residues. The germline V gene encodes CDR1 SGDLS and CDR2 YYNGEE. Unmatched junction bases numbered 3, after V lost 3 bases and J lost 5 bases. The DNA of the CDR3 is TGTGCCAGCAGCGCAACAGGGGGCAATAATTCACCCCTCCACTTT. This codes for CASSATGGNNSPLHF.

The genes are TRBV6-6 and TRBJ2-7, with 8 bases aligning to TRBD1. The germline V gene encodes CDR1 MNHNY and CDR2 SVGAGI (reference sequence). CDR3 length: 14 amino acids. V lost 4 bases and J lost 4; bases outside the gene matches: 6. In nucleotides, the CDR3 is TGTGCCAGCAGTTCCCTCAGGGGGCAGTACGAGCAGTACTTC. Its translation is CASSSLRGQYEQYF.

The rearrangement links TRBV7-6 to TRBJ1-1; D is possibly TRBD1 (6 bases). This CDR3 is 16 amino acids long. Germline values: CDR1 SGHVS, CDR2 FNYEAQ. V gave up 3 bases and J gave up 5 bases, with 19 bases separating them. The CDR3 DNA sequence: TGTGCCAGCAGCTTTGGGACCTTTCTAGGGACAACTGAAGCTTTCTTT. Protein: CASSFGTFLGTTEAFF.

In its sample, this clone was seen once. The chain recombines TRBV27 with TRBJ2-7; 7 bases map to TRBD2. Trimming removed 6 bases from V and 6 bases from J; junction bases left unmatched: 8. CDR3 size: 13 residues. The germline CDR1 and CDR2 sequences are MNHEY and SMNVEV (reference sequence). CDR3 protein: CASSQPGGGEQYF. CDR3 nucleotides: TGTGCCAGCAGCCAGCCTGGGGGGGGCGAGCAGTACTTC.

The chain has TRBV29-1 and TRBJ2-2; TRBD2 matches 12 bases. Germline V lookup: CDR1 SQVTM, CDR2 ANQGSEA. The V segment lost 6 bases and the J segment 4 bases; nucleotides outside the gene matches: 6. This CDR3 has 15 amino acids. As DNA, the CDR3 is TGCAGCGTCCAGACTAGCGGGGGTGGCACCGGGGAGCTGTTTTTT. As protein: CSVQTSGGGTGELFF.

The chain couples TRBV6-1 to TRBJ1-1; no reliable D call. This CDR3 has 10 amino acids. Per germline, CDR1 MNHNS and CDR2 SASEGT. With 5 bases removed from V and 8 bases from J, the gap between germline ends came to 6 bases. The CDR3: CASSIVEAFF. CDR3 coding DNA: TGTGCCAGCAGTATCGTCGAAGCTTTCTTT.

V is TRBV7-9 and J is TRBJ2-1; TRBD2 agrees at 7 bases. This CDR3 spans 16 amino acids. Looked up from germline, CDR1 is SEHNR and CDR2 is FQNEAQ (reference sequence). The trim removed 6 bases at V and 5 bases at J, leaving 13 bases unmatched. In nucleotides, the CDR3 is TGTGCCAGCAGTACGACTAGCCCCGGTTGGGACAATGAGCAGTTCTTC. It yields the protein CASSTTSPGWDNEQFF. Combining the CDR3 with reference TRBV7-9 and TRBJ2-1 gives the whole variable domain DTGVSQNPRHKITKRGQNVTFRCDPISEHNRLYWYRQTLGQGPEFLTYFQNEAQLEKSRLLSDRFSAERPKGSFSTLEIQRTEQGDSAMYLCASSTTSPGWDNEQFFGPGTRLTVL.

CDR3 residues: CASSLDSSGNTIYF. The CDR3 DNA is TGTGCCAGCAGCTTGGACAGTTCTGGAAACACCATATATTTT. The chain recombines TRBV5-4 with TRBJ1-3; D ambiguous. Germline CDR1 SGHNT, CDR2 YYREEE (reference sequence). The CDR3 runs to 14 residues. Trimming took off 0 bases at V and 1 base at J, with 5 bases between the two ends. Looking up the rest from reference TRBV5-4 and TRBJ1-3 gives the full variable domain: ETGVTQSPTHLIKTRGQQVTLRCSSQSGHNTVSWYQQALGQGPQFIFQYYREEENGRGNFPPRFSGLQFPNYSSELNVNALELDDSALYLCASSLDSSGNTIYFGEGSWLTVV.

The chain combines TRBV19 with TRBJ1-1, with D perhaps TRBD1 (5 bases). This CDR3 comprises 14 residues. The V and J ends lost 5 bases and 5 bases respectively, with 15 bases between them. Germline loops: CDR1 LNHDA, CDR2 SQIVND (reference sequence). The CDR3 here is CASSAAPGGTEAFF. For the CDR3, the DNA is TGTGCCAGTAGTGCGGCCCCTGGGGGGACTGAAGCTTTCTTT.

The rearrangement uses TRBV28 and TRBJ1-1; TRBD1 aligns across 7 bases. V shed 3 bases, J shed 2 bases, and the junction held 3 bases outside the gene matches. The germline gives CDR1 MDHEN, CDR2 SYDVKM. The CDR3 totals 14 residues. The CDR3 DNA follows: TGTGCCAGCAGTTTCTGGGACAGTAACACTGAAGCTTTCTTT. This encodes CASSFWDSNTEAFF. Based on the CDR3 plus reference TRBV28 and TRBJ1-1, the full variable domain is DVKVTQSSRYLVKRTGEKVFLECVQDMDHENMFWYRQDPGLGLRLIYFSYDVKMKEKGDIPEGYSVSREKKERFSLILESASTNQTSMYLCASSFWDSNTEAFFGQGTRLTVV.

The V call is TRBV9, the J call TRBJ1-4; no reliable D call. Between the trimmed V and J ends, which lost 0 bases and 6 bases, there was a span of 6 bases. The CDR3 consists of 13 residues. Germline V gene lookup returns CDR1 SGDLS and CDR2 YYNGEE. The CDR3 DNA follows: TGTGCCAGCAGCGTAGACTTGTATGAAAAACTGTTTTTT. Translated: CASSVDLYEKLFF.

The CDR3 here is CASIYRRGWTDTQYF. CDR3 coding DNA: TGTGCCAGCATCTACCGGAGGGGCTGGACAGATACGCAGTATTTT. V and J are TRBV7-9 and TRBJ2-3; the D gene is possibly TRBD2 (6 bases). Trimming removed 7 bases from V and 3 bases from J, with 17 bases in between. The CDR3 covers 15 residues. Looked up from germline, CDR1 is SEHNR and CDR2 is FQNEAQ (reference sequence). Drawing the rest from reference TRBV7-9 and TRBJ2-3, the complete variable domain is DTGVSQNPRHKITKRGQNVTFRCDPISEHNRLYWYRQTLGQGPEFLTYFQNEAQLEKSRLLSDRFSAERPKGSFSTLEIQRTEQGDSAMYLCASIYRRGWTDTQYFGPGTRLTVL.

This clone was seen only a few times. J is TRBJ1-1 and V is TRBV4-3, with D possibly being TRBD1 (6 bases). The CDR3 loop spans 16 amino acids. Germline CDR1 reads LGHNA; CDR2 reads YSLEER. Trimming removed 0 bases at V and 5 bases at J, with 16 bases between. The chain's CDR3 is CASSQDVGASGTEAFF. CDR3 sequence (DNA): TGCGCCAGCAGCCAAGATGTGGGGGCCTCGGGAACTGAAGCTTTCTTT.